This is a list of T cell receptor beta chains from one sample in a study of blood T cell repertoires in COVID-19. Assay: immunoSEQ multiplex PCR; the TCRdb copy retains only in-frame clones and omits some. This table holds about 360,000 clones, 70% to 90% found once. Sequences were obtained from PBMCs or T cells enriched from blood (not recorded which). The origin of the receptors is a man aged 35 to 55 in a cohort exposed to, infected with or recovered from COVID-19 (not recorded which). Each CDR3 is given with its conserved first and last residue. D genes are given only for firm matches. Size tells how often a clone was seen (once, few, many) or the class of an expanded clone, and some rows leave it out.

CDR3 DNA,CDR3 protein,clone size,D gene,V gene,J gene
TGCGCCAGCAGCCCCGGGACTCGGAAGGCATCCGGCATTTCACCCCTCCACTTT,CASSPGTRKASGISPLHF,.,.,TRBV4-1,TRBJ1-6
TGTGCCAGCAGTGACCTCCCGGCCCGGGGGAATTCACCCCTCCACTTT,CASSDLPARGNSPLHF,.,.,TRBV25-1,TRBJ1-6
TGTGCCAGCAGCTTAGGCGGGAGGGGCACCGGGGAGCTGTTTTTT,CASSLGGRGTGELFF,once,TRBD2,TRBV7-2,TRBJ2-2
TGCGCCAGCAGCCTGGACAGGGGAAATTTGGCACCCCTCCACTTT,CASSLDRGNLAPLHF,.,TRBD1,TRBV5-1,TRBJ1-6
TGTGCCAGCAGTTTTTCTCAGCGGCCCCACAATGAGCAGTTCTTC,CASSFSQRPHNEQFF,.,.,TRBV27,TRBJ2-1
TGTGCCAGCAGTTACACGGGCAATCAGCCCCAGCATTTT,CASSYTGNQPQHF,.,.,TRBV6-5,TRBJ1-5
TGTGCTAGTGGTTTGGATAGCGGGCGCGGGGAGCTGTTTTTT,CASGLDSGRGELFF,.,TRBD2,TRBV12-5,TRBJ2-2
TGCGCCAGCAGCTTACGGGACACTGAAGCTTTCTTT,CASSLRDTEAFF,.,.,TRBV5-1,TRBJ1-1
TGTGCCAGCAGTTTATCAGCTACGGGACAGAACTATGGCTACACCTTC,CASSLSATGQNYGYTF,.,TRBD1,TRBV27,TRBJ1-2
TGCGCCAGCAGCGAAACACCGAACACTGAAGCTTTCTTT,CASSETPNTEAFF,.,.,TRBV5-1,TRBJ1-1
TGTGCCACCAGCAGAGCACAGAACACAGATACGCAGTATTTT,CATSRAQNTDTQYF,.,.,TRBV15,TRBJ2-3
TGTGCCAGCAGTGAAGCGGTGGCTTTGAACACCGGGGAGCTGTTTTTT,CASSEAVALNTGELFF,.,.,TRBV6-1,TRBJ2-2
TGTGCCAGCAGCTTAGTGGGGGCTAGCCCGCAGCAGTTCTTC,CASSLVGASPQQFF,.,.,TRBV11-3,TRBJ2-1
TGTGCCAGCAGCCTCGGGACTAGCGGGAGTGGTCCGCGGTACTTC,CASSLGTSGSGPRYF,.,TRBD2,TRBV11-2,TRBJ2-7
TGTGCCAGCAGCATTTGGGACACCACTGAAGCTTTCTTT,CASSIWDTTEAFF,.,.,TRBV7-9,TRBJ1-1
TGCGCCAGCTCCAGCGGGTACCAATCCTACGAGCAGTACTTC,CASSSGYQSYEQYF,.,.,TRBV5-1,TRBJ2-7